This TCR beta chain stems from a study of blood T cell repertoires in COVID-19. Cohorts were determined from participant-reported clinical history. The germline CDR1 and CDR2 sequences are LGHDT and YNNKEL (reference sequence). The CDR3 has 13 residues. The germline V and J ends were trimmed by 1 base and 5 bases, with 5 bases remaining between them. As originally analysed: Scientists estimated how many nucleated cells there were by amplifying reference gene primers. The method was immunoSEQ multiplex PCR; TCRdb's version includes in-frame clones alone and lacks a portion of them. V and J calls and clone size come straight from that table; D and trimming were deduced from the DNA. The profile shows roughly 280,000 clones, over 75% of them singletons.

This chain connects TRBV3-1 (or the pseudogene TRBV3-2) to TRBJ1-4; D uncertain. The TCR was taken from a woman aged 18-35 years who had recovered from COVID-19. What was sequenced was PBMCs or T cells enriched from blood (not recorded which). CDR3 loop: CASSQGQNEKLFF. The CDR3 DNA follows: TGTGCCAGCAGCCAAGGGCAGAATGAAAAACTGTTTTTT.